One sample yielded the 5 T cell receptor beta chains listed below, sequenced in a study of T cells in women clearing cervical HPV infection. Sequencing was performed with immunoSEQ multiplex PCR; in TCRdb, only in-frame clones are kept and a portion is missing. This sample's clone table lists tens of thousands of clones. Material for sequencing was blood buffy coat. These receptors were collected from a woman aged 18 to 75 with a cervical HPV16 infection that either progressed to CIN3+ or cleared (not recorded which).

In regard to this clone: The DNA ends 3 residues before the CDR3 does, and the rest of the CDR3 is filled in from the germline J gene. The V call is TRBV18, the J call TRBJ1-5, with a weak D call TRBD1 (6 bases). The CDR3 covers 16 residues. From germline, CDR1 is KGHSH and CDR2 LQKENI. Trimming cost V 4 bases and J 4 bases, with 17 bases left between them. Incomplete CDR3 DNA: TGTGCCAGCTCACTTTACTGGACAGACTCAAATCAGCCC. Protein: CASSLYWTDSNQP. The whole CDR3 is CASSLYWTDSNQPQHF.

As for this clone: The CDR3 end is not reached by the read, which stops 3 residues before it; the germline J gene fills it in. The V gene is TRBV6-1, the J gene TRBJ1-5; 9 nucleotides line up with TRBD1. V trimming: 2 bases; J trimming: 5 bases; junction bases outside the gene matches: 4. Germline CDR1 is MNHNS and CDR2 is SASEGT. The CDR3 is 15 amino acids. The CDR3 is CASSEWDRAYQPQHF. The sequenced part of the CDR3 DNA is TGTGCCAGCAGTGAATGGGACAGGGCCTATCAGCCC.

Turning to this clone: The read ends 3 residues before the CDR3 terminus; that terminus is restored from the germline J gene. V and J are TRBV5-1 and TRBJ1-5; TRBD1 matches 9 bases. Germline CDR1 is SGHRS and CDR2 is YFSETQ. The CDR3 contains 16 residues. Trimming cost V 0 bases and J 7 bases; bases outside gene matches: 8. The CDR3 here is CASSLGNRQGDQPQHF. CDR3 bases read: TGCGCCAGCAGCTTGGGGAATCGACAGGGGGACCAGCCC.

Comments on this clone: The CDR3 goes on 3 residues after the read ends, and that part is filled in from the germline J gene. The V and J genes are TRBV19 and TRBJ2-1, with TRBD2 matching over 7 bases. The germline gives CDR1 LNHDA, CDR2 SQIVND (reference sequence). The J segment lost 2 bases and the V segment lost 6 bases, leaving 16 bases of the junction unmatched. The CDR3 is 18 residues long. This CDR3 reads CASSPPQIAGGTYNEQFF. The CDR3 DNA, read in part, is TGTGCCAGTAGCCCCCCCCAAATAGCGGGTGGAACCTACAATGAG.

As regards this clone: The CDR3 goes on 3 residues after the read ends, and that part is filled in from the germline J gene. The V gene is TRBV20-1, the J gene TRBJ2-1; TRBD1 or TRBD2 may be the D gene (5 bases each). V gave up 4 bases and J gave up 7 bases, with 20 bases separating them. The length of the CDR3 is 15 residues. Germline V CDR1 and CDR2: DFQATT, SNEGSKA (reference sequence). The CDR3 protein is CSAKGARGWWNEQFF. The CDR3 bases that were read are TGCAGTGCTAAAGGGGCCAGAGGGTGGTGGAATGAG.